This T cell receptor (beta chain) was identified during a study of response to subunit inactivated influenza vaccine. With regard to this clonotype: Its cognate antigen is unknown.

TCRdb called the RT-PCR reads again in MiXCR, with one record for every CDR3 protein. The table has 150,000 or so distinct CDR3 sequences, roughly a tenth seen once. Study conclusions and caveats: After each seasonal influenza vaccination, few new T cells are recruited, the authors suggested.

This CDR3 has 16 amino acids. With 7 bases removed from V and 5 bases from J, the gap between germline ends came to 20 bases. The source was non-naive T cells sorted from PBMCs, collected 40 to 50 days after vaccination. The J gene is TRBJ2-2, the V gene TRBV12-3 or TRBV12-4; D tentatively reads TRBD1 or TRBD2 (6 bases each). This sequence was found in a man in his fifties who received an inactivated influenza vaccine. The CDR3 nucleotides read TGTGCCAGCACACGGGGGTTGGGGGCCGGGACCGGGGAGCTGTTTTTT. Translating it yields CASTRGLGAGTGELFF.